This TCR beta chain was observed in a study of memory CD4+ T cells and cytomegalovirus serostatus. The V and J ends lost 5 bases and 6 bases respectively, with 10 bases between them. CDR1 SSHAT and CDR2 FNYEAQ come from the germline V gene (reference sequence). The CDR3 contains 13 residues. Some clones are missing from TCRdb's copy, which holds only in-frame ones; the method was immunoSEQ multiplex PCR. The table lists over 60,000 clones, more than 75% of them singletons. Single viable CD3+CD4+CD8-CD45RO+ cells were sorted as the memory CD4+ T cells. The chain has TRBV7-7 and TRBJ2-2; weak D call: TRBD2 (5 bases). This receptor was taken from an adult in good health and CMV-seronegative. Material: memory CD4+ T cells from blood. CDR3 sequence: CASSPAEAGELFF. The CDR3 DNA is TGTGCCAGCAGCCCCGCGGAGGCCGGGGAGCTGTTTTTT.